This T cell receptor beta chain was obtained from a study of regulatory T cells in long-lasting Graves disease. The table lists this clonotype with many counts. Specified time point: newly diagnosed GD, antithyroid drugs for less than 3 months. The TCR library was made from RNA extracted from PBMCs. TCR beta libraries were built with iRepertoire HTBI primers and Arm-PCR of CDR3 regions. TCRdb re-called the multiplex PCR reads through MiXCR, storing one row per CDR3 protein. The sample consists of more than 400,000 distinct CDR3 sequences, about 16% of them appearing once. Germline CDR1 reads SNHLY; CDR2 reads FYNNEI. The CDR3 totals 12 residues. Trimming cost V 8 bases and J 0 bases, with 4 bases left between them. This sample was also put to use in a study of T cells in Graves' hyperthyroidism and ophthalmopathy. That source notes: With the HTBI primer set, the TCR CDR3 went through a first round of RT-PCR. For ophthalmopathy, model prediction preceded onset by a median about 6 months.

This sequence was found in a man aged 35 to 55 with Graves disease. The sequenced sample was peripheral blood mononuclear cells (PBMCs), obtained at new diagnosis, from a patient treated with antithyroid drugs. This rearrangement joins TRBV2 to TRBJ2-2, with D unclear. In DNA form, the CDR3 reads TGTGCCAGCCACTCGAACACCGGGGAGCTGTTTTTT. Its protein is CASHSNTGELFF.